This T cell receptor beta chain was recorded in a study of fetal regulatory T cell absence and autoimmunity. As for the study in general: Exocrine pancreas autoimmunity occurred in IPEX patients lacking clinical diabetes. Study-wide results and limits: Some top pancreas TCR clones were over 80-fold enriched versus cord blood. Pancreas and cord blood did not differ much in TRB family usage. The oligoclonal enrichment was interpreted as supporting antigen-driven pancreatic autoimmunity before birth in IPEX syndrome.

To note about this clone: The antigen remains unidentified.

Assay used: immunoSEQ multiplex PCR; TCRdb lists only in-frame clones, some missing. Of 95,000 or so clones listed, about two thirds are singletons. Per the germline V gene, CDR1 is SGHTA and CDR2 is FQGNSA. The CDR3 is made up of 15 amino acids. V was trimmed by 3 bases and J by 0 bases, leaving 9 bases between them. The gene calls are TRBV7-2 and TRBJ1-3; the D gene is possibly TRBD1 (5 bases). The specimen was pancreas tissue. The origin of this receptor is a male donor with IPEX syndrome. The CDR3 reads CASSLGDGSGNTIYF. The CDR3 DNA reads TGTGCCAGCAGCTTGGGGGACGGCTCTGGAAACACCATATATTTT.